This T cell receptor beta chain originates from a study of blood T cell repertoires in COVID-19. This CDR3 has 16 residues. Germline-derived CDR1 and CDR2 are SGHRS and YFSETQ. Deletions cut 4 bases from V and 8 bases from J, with 21 bases between. Sequenced by immunoSEQ multiplex PCR; TCRdb stores in-frame clones only, minus some. The table records about 280,000 clones, roughly 89% of them present only once. The sample taken for sequencing was peripheral blood. The V call is TRBV5-1, the J call TRBJ1-4, with D maybe TRBD1 (6 bases). This clonotype originated in a woman aged 25-40 years with COVID-19, enrolled during active disease. The CDR3 reads CASSTGGGGLREKLFF. The CDR3 DNA sequence: TGCGCCAGCAGCACCGGAGGGGGGGGCCTTCGGGAAAAACTGTTTTTT.